These T cell receptor beta chains were read from a single sample in a study of blood T cell repertoires in COVID-19. The data were produced by immunoSEQ multiplex PCR, yet TCRdb's version contains in-frame clones alone and is incomplete. The sample holds more than 150,000 clones; around 77% are singletons and the top ten take 17%. Sequencing was performed on peripheral blood. These receptors were collected from a man aged 60 to 69 with active or convalescent COVID-19. Each CDR3 is given with its conserved first and last residue. D genes are given only for firm matches. Clone size is stated in some rows and not others, as once, few, many or a class when expanded.

D gene: .
J gene: TRBJ1-4
clone size: .
V gene: TRBV5-8
CDR3 length: 15
CDR3 DNA: TGTGCCAGCAGCTTGAGGCTCGGGGTCGATGAAAAACTGTTTTTT
CDR3 protein: CASSLRLGVDEKLFF

D gene: TRBD2
J gene: TRBJ2-7
clone size: .
V gene: TRBV7-9
CDR3 length: 14
CDR3 DNA: TGTGCCAGCAGCCTCTCGGGACTAGTCTACGAGCAGTACTTC
CDR3 protein: CASSLSGLVYEQYF

D gene: .
J gene: TRBJ1-4
clone size: .
V gene: TRBV28
CDR3 length: 12
CDR3 DNA: TGTGCCAGCGACGGGACTAATGAAAAACTGTTTTTT
CDR3 protein: CASDGTNEKLFF

D gene: .
J gene: TRBJ2-6
clone size: .
V gene: TRBV6-5
CDR3 length: 16
CDR3 DNA: TGTGCCAGCAGTTACCAAGGGGAATCCGGGGCCAACGTCCTGACTTTC
CDR3 protein: CASSYQGESGANVLTF

D gene: TRBD1
J gene: TRBJ1-4
clone size: few
V gene: TRBV7-6
CDR3 length: 15
CDR3 DNA: TGTGCCAGCAGCCCCGGACAGGGCATAAATGAAAAACTGTTTTTT
CDR3 protein: CASSPGQGINEKLFF

D gene: .
J gene: TRBJ1-2
clone size: few
V gene: TRBV11-2
CDR3 length: 14
CDR3 DNA: TGTGCCAGCACCAATGCTGACAGTTTCTATGGCTACACCTTC
CDR3 protein: CASTNADSFYGYTF

D gene: .
J gene: TRBJ2-3
clone size: .
V gene: TRBV5-4
CDR3 length: 15
CDR3 DNA: TGTGCCAGCAGCCGCCGGGACTCACGTCGGGATACGCAGTATTTT
CDR3 protein: CASSRRDSRRDTQYF

D gene: .
J gene: TRBJ2-7
clone size: .
V gene: TRBV7-2
CDR3 length: 14
CDR3 DNA: TGTGCCAGCAGACTGACAGTCTTCTCCTACGAGCAGTACTTC
CDR3 protein: CASRLTVFSYEQYF

D gene: TRBD2
J gene: TRBJ2-7
clone size: .
V gene: TRBV5-1
CDR3 length: 19
CDR3 DNA: TGCGCCAGCAGCTTGGAGGGAACTAGCGGGAGGGTTAGCCCCTACGAGCAGTACTTC
CDR3 protein: CASSLEGTSGRVSPYEQYF

D gene: .
J gene: TRBJ1-1
clone size: .
V gene: TRBV12-3/TRBV12-4
CDR3 length: 12
CDR3 DNA: TGTGCCAGCAGTTTCCCCGGGATAGGAGCTTTCTTT
CDR3 protein: CASSFPGIGAFF

D gene: .
J gene: TRBJ2-1
clone size: .
V gene: TRBV19
CDR3 length: 13
CDR3 DNA: TGTGCCAGTAAGAACAGCTCCTACAATGAGCAGTTCTTC
CDR3 protein: CASKNSSYNEQFF

D gene: .
J gene: TRBJ2-2
clone size: .
V gene: TRBV2
CDR3 length: 13
CDR3 DNA: TGTGCCAGCAGTGATATCAGAAACGGGGAGCTGTTTTTT
CDR3 protein: CASSDIRNGELFF

D gene: .
J gene: TRBJ2-1
clone size: .
V gene: TRBV10-1
CDR3 length: 13
CDR3 DNA: TGCGCCAGCAAGAACTCTTCCTACAATGAGCAGTTCTTC
CDR3 protein: CASKNSSYNEQFF

D gene: .
J gene: TRBJ2-5
clone size: few
V gene: TRBV12-3/TRBV12-4
CDR3 length: 13
CDR3 DNA: TGTGCCAGCAGCCCGGGGTCTTTAGAGACCCAGTACTTC
CDR3 protein: CASSPGSLETQYF

D gene: .
J gene: TRBJ2-1
clone size: .
V gene: TRBV6-4
CDR3 length: 15
CDR3 DNA: TGTGCCAGCAGTGACCAGACAGTCGGCTCGGATGAGCAGTTCTTC
CDR3 protein: CASSDQTVGSDEQFF

D gene: TRBD2
J gene: TRBJ2-1
clone size: many
V gene: TRBV2
CDR3 length: 15
CDR3 DNA: TGTGCCAGCAGGGTACTAGCGGGATACGGCAATGAGCAGTTCTTC
CDR3 protein: CASRVLAGYGNEQFF

D gene: TRBD1
J gene: TRBJ2-7
clone size: .
V gene: TRBV6-2/TRBV6-3
CDR3 length: 17
CDR3 DNA: TGTGCCAGCAGTTACTCGGTGGGACAGGGAAGCTCCTACGAGCAGTACTTC
CDR3 protein: CASSYSVGQGSSYEQYF

D gene: .
J gene: TRBJ2-1
clone size: .
V gene: TRBV4-2
CDR3 length: 13
CDR3 DNA: TGTGCCAGCAGCCAAGTTGGACGGGAAGAGCAGTTCTTC
CDR3 protein: CASSQVGREEQFF

D gene: .
J gene: TRBJ1-5
clone size: .
V gene: TRBV5-4
CDR3 length: 14
CDR3 DNA: TGTGCCAGCAGCCTTGACGGGGTCAATCAGCCCCAGCATTTT
CDR3 protein: CASSLDGVNQPQHF

D gene: .
J gene: TRBJ1-5
clone size: .
V gene: TRBV5-5
CDR3 length: 16
CDR3 DNA: TGTGCCAGCAGTCTCGGGGGAGACTATAGCAATCAGCCCCAGCATTTT
CDR3 protein: CASSLGGDYSNQPQHF

D gene: TRBD2
J gene: TRBJ2-5
clone size: .
V gene: TRBV7-9
CDR3 length: 14
CDR3 DNA: TGTGCCAGCAGCCTTACTAGCGGCCAAGAGACCCAGTACTTC
CDR3 protein: CASSLTSGQETQYF

D gene: TRBD1
J gene: TRBJ2-1
clone size: .
V gene: TRBV6-5
CDR3 length: 15
CDR3 DNA: TGTGCCAGCAGCCGCGGGACAGGGGCCTACAATGAGCAGTTCTTC
CDR3 protein: CASSRGTGAYNEQFF

D gene: TRBD1
J gene: TRBJ1-2
clone size: .
V gene: TRBV29-1
CDR3 length: 11
CDR3 DNA: TGCAGCCCGGACAGGTTCTATGGCTACACCTTC
CDR3 protein: CSPDRFYGYTF

D gene: TRBD2
J gene: TRBJ2-7
clone size: .
V gene: TRBV28
CDR3 length: 16
CDR3 DNA: TGTGCCAGCAGCCCAAACCTGGGACTAGCGGGCTACGAGCAGTACTTC
CDR3 protein: CASSPNLGLAGYEQYF

D gene: .
J gene: TRBJ2-3
clone size: .
V gene: TRBV7-3
CDR3 length: 15
CDR3 DNA: TGTGCCAGCTCCCCCTCGAGCGGTAGCACAGATACGCAGTATTTT
CDR3 protein: CASSPSSGSTDTQYF

D gene: .
J gene: TRBJ2-7
clone size: .
V gene: TRBV19
CDR3 length: 14
CDR3 DNA: TGTGCCAGTAGTACCTACTCCACTTCGGACGAGCAGTACTTC
CDR3 protein: CASSTYSTSDEQYF

D gene: TRBD1
J gene: TRBJ2-2
clone size: .
V gene: TRBV2
CDR3 length: 18
CDR3 DNA: TGTGCCAGCAGTGCCCCCCGGGGACAGGGGGCGAACACCGGGGAGCTGTTTTTT
CDR3 protein: CASSAPRGQGANTGELFF

D gene: .
J gene: TRBJ2-2
clone size: .
V gene: TRBV2
CDR3 length: 12
CDR3 DNA: TGTGCCAGCAGGGGAGACACCGGGGAGCTGTTTTTT
CDR3 protein: CASRGDTGELFF

D gene: TRBD2
J gene: TRBJ2-3
clone size: .
V gene: TRBV2
CDR3 length: 15
CDR3 DNA: TGTGCCAGCACCGCCCCTAGCGGGAGAACAGATACGCAGTATTTT
CDR3 protein: CASTAPSGRTDTQYF

D gene: TRBD2
J gene: TRBJ2-7
clone size: .
V gene: TRBV12-5
CDR3 length: 13
CDR3 DNA: TGTGCTAGTGGTGAAAGCGGGAGGGGCGAGCAGTACTTC
CDR3 protein: CASGESGRGEQYF

D gene: TRBD1
J gene: TRBJ2-7
clone size: .
V gene: TRBV28
CDR3 length: 15
CDR3 DNA: TGTGCCAGCAGTTACCTGCAGGGACAGGGGGTCGAGCAGTACTTC
CDR3 protein: CASSYLQGQGVEQYF

D gene: .
J gene: TRBJ1-2
clone size: .
V gene: TRBV12-3/TRBV12-4
CDR3 length: 13
CDR3 DNA: TGTGCCAGCAGTTTAGCGGGGCAGGGAGGCTACACCTTC
CDR3 protein: CASSLAGQGGYTF

D gene: TRBD2
J gene: TRBJ2-7
clone size: .
V gene: TRBV2
CDR3 length: 13
CDR3 DNA: TGTGCCAGCAGATCCGGGACTAGCTACGAGCAGTACTTC
CDR3 protein: CASRSGTSYEQYF

D gene: TRBD1
J gene: TRBJ2-4
clone size: .
V gene: TRBV9
CDR3 length: 17
CDR3 DNA: TGTGCCAGCAGCGGAAATGCGGACAGGGTGGCCAAAAACATTCAGTACTTC
CDR3 protein: CASSGNADRVAKNIQYF

D gene: TRBD1
J gene: TRBJ2-1
clone size: .
V gene: TRBV9
CDR3 length: 14
CDR3 DNA: TGTGCCAGCAGCGCCCAACAGGGGGCGGGTGAGCAGTTCTTC
CDR3 protein: CASSAQQGAGEQFF

D gene: .
J gene: TRBJ2-3
clone size: .
V gene: TRBV5-1
CDR3 length: 11
CDR3 DNA: TGCGCCAGCAGGTTGCAAGATACGCAGTATTTT
CDR3 protein: CASRLQDTQYF

D gene: TRBD2
J gene: TRBJ2-1
clone size: .
V gene: TRBV4-3
CDR3 length: 17
CDR3 DNA: TGCGCCAGCAGCCAAGATTGGCGGGAGGGGGGGGGAAATGAGCAGTTCTTC
CDR3 protein: CASSQDWREGGGNEQFF

D gene: .
J gene: TRBJ2-5
clone size: .
V gene: TRBV27
CDR3 length: 15
CDR3 DNA: TGTGCCAGCAGTTTAGGTGGGGGGAGTAGAGAGACCCAGTACTTC
CDR3 protein: CASSLGGGSRETQYF

D gene: .
J gene: TRBJ2-1
clone size: .
V gene: TRBV7-9
CDR3 length: 14
CDR3 DNA: TGTGCCAGCCTCCTCGAGGGGACTTACAATGAGCAGTTCTTC
CDR3 protein: CASLLEGTYNEQFF

D gene: TRBD1
J gene: TRBJ2-7
clone size: .
V gene: TRBV5-1
CDR3 length: 16
CDR3 DNA: TGCGCCAGCAGCTTGTACGCGACAGGGCTTTATCCCGAGCAGTACTTC
CDR3 protein: CASSLYATGLYPEQYF

D gene: .
J gene: TRBJ1-6
clone size: .
V gene: TRBV6-5
CDR3 length: 14
CDR3 DNA: TGTGCCAGCAGACAGGACCGTTATAATTCACCCCTCCACTTT
CDR3 protein: CASRQDRYNSPLHF

D gene: .
J gene: TRBJ2-2
clone size: .
V gene: TRBV11-2
CDR3 length: 14
CDR3 DNA: TGTGCCAGCAGGGCGGGTTTCTCCGCCGGGGAGCTGTTTTTT
CDR3 protein: CASRAGFSAGELFF

D gene: .
J gene: TRBJ2-7
clone size: many
V gene: TRBV21-1
CDR3 length: 17
CDR3 DNA: TGTGCCAGCAGCAAAAAAAAAGAGGGTTGTGGGGCCTACGAGCAGTACTTC
CDR3 protein: CASSKKKEGCGAYEQYF

D gene: .
J gene: TRBJ1-1
clone size: .
V gene: TRBV7-3
CDR3 length: 13
CDR3 DNA: TGTGCCAGCAGCTCCTCGCCAGGTTCTGAAGCTTTCTTT
CDR3 protein: CASSSSPGSEAFF

D gene: TRBD1
J gene: TRBJ2-7
clone size: .
V gene: TRBV7-2
CDR3 length: 14
CDR3 DNA: TGTGCCAGCAGCCGGGGACAGGGGGCGGAAGAGCAGTACTTC
CDR3 protein: CASSRGQGAEEQYF

D gene: .
J gene: TRBJ1-1
clone size: .
V gene: TRBV7-3
CDR3 length: 15
CDR3 DNA: TGTGCCAGCAGCCCTACAGGACCCTTTGACACTGAAGCTTTCTTT
CDR3 protein: CASSPTGPFDTEAFF

D gene: TRBD2
J gene: TRBJ2-3
clone size: few
V gene: TRBV7-9
CDR3 length: 17
CDR3 DNA: TGTGCCAGCAGCTTAGCGCGACAGCGGGAGGGCACAGATACGCAGTATTTT
CDR3 protein: CASSLARQREGTDTQYF